What follows are 24 T cell receptor beta chains derived from one specimen sequenced in a study of PD-1 blockade in mismatch repair-deficient tumors. Data came from immunoSEQ multiplex PCR; TCRdb stores just in-frame clones and leaves some out. The data show tens of thousands of clones, 81% seen once. This specimen was peripheral blood, taken 12 weeks after starting pembrolizumab. All receptors derive from an adult with mismatch repair-deficient cancer.

The chain carries TRBV27 and TRBJ2-7; possibly TRBD1 or TRBD2 for D (5 bases each). V was cut by 7 bases and J by 1 base, with 14 bases left in between. This CDR3 comprises 14 residues. Per the germline V gene, CDR1 is MNHEY and CDR2 is SMNVEV (reference sequence). CDR3 amino acids: CASMPGAGSYEQYF. The CDR3 nucleotides are TGTGCCAGCATGCCCGGGGCAGGGTCCTACGAGCAGTACTTC.

J is TRBJ2-5 and V is TRBV5-4; the match to TRBD2 covers 9 bases. Germline-derived CDR1 and CDR2 are SGHNT and YYREEE (reference sequence). Trimming cost V 5 bases and J 0 bases; bases outside gene matches: 5. The CDR3 has 15 residues. CDR3 sequence: CASSSASGNQETQYF. CDR3 bases: TGTGCCAGCAGTAGTGCTAGCGGGAACCAAGAGACCCAGTACTTC.

The sample holds a few counts of this clone. The rearrangement uses TRBV25-1 and TRBJ2-7, with TRBD1 matching over 8 bases. Germline V gene sequence: CDR1 MGHDK, CDR2 SYGVNS. The CDR3 is 13 amino acids. Trimming cost V 6 bases and J 3 bases; bases outside gene matches: 4. CDR3 protein: CASRGQVSYEQYF. CDR3 sequence (DNA): TGTGCCAGCAGGGGACAGGTTAGCTACGAGCAGTACTTC.

The V gene is TRBV4-2, the J gene TRBJ2-1, with 8 positions matching TRBD2. The CDR3 runs 16 residues. J gave up 0 bases and V 4 bases, and 5 bases lay outside the gene matches. Germline lookup yields CDR1 LGHNA and CDR2 YNFKEQ. CDR3: CASSRLGTSSYNEQFF. The CDR3 DNA sequence: TGTGCCAGCAGCCGGCTAGGGACTAGCTCCTACAATGAGCAGTTCTTC.

This chain connects TRBV7-3 to TRBJ2-7; 7 positions agree with TRBD2. Looked up from germline, CDR1 is SGHTA and CDR2 is FQGTGA. V dropped 6 bases and J dropped 3; count of bases not matched to a gene: 8. The CDR3 spans 14 residues. CDR3 nucleotides: TGTGCCAGCAGATACCGTAGCGGGCTCTACGAGCAGTACTTC. This gives the protein CASRYRSGLYEQYF.

This clone was counted a single time. CDR3 DNA: TGTGCCAGCAGTGAACGGCTAATCTACAATGAGCAGTTCTTC. Its protein product is CASSERLIYNEQFF. This chain connects TRBV2 to TRBJ2-1; D is ambiguous. V was trimmed by 2 bases and J by 3 bases, leaving 8 bases between them. The CDR3 runs to 14 residues. CDR1 and CDR2 from the germline V gene are SNHLY and FYNNEI.

The chain couples TRBV7-6 to TRBJ1-4; D gene unclear. CDR3 size: 12 residues. Trimming cost V 1 base and J 7 bases, with 4 bases left between them. Germline loops: CDR1 SGHVS, CDR2 FNYEAQ. The CDR3 nucleotides read TGTGCCAGCAGCTTAGGCACTGAAAAACTGTTTTTT. It specifies CASSLGTEKLFF.

The rearrangement joins TRBV7-9 to TRBJ2-1; D unclear. Germline V gene sequence: CDR1 SEHNR, CDR2 FQNEAQ (reference sequence). The CDR3 extends over 11 amino acids. The V and J ends lost 5 bases and 10 bases respectively, with 9 bases between them. Written as DNA, the CDR3 is TGTGCCAGCAGCCCCCGACCCGAGCAGTTCTTC. Translation gives CASSPRPEQFF.

This clone has just one count. This chain uses TRBV7-2 with TRBJ2-5; weak D call: TRBD1 (6 bases). Trimming removed 3 bases at V and 3 bases at J, with 8 bases between. The germline gives CDR1 SGHTA, CDR2 FQGNSA. The CDR3 extends over 13 amino acids. In DNA, the CDR3 is TGTGCCAGCAGCTTTAAGGGGGAAGAGACCCAGTACTTC. Translated, it gives CASSFKGEETQYF.

The CDR3 sequence: CASSSVFGTGNTIYF. The CDR3 nucleotides read TGTGCCAGTAGTAGCGTATTTGGGACCGGAAACACCATATATTTT. The chain links TRBV19 to TRBJ1-3; TRBD1 might be the D (5 bases). The CDR3 has 15 residues. Trimming removed 4 bases at V and 4 bases at J, with 14 bases between. The germline V gene has CDR1 LNHDA and CDR2 SQIVND (reference sequence).

The chain links TRBV30 to TRBJ2-5; possibly TRBD1 for D (5 bases). Germline V CDR1 and CDR2: GTSNPN, SVGIG (reference sequence). The CDR3 length is 15 residues. Trimming shortened V by 5 bases and J by 5 bases, and 21 bases separated the two germline ends. The CDR3 sequence: CAWRSIGAHRETQYF. The CDR3 DNA is TGTGCCTGGCGTAGTATCGGTGCCCACAGGGAGACCCAGTACTTC.

This chain joins TRBV15 and TRBJ1-5, with D unclear. Trimming took off 1 base at V and 9 bases at J, with 19 bases between the two ends. This CDR3 is built from 16 residues. CDR1 LNHNV and CDR2 YYDKDF come from the germline V gene (reference sequence). The CDR3 here is CATSRGGRSSQVPQHF. The CDR3 bases are TGTGCCACCAGCAGAGGCGGAAGGAGTTCCCAAGTGCCCCAGCATTTT.

In this sample, this clone turned up a few times. The gene calls are TRBV5-8 and TRBJ2-3; D gene unclear. The germline V and J ends were trimmed by 4 bases and 0 bases, with 12 bases remaining between them. Germline V gives CDR1 SGHTS, CDR2 YDEGEE. CDR3 size: 15 residues. CDR3 bases: TGTGCCAGCAGCCCCCTAATTTCTAGCACAGATACGCAGTATTTT. It is translated as CASSPLISSTDTQYF. Combining the CDR3 with reference TRBV5-8 and TRBJ2-3 gives the whole variable domain EAGVTQSPTHLIKTRGQQATLRCSPISGHTSVYWYQQALGLGLQFLLWYDEGEERNRGNFPPRFSGRQFPNYSSELNVNALELEDSALYLCASSPLISSTDTQYFGPGTRLTVL.

The J gene is TRBJ2-3, the V gene TRBV25-1; tentatively, D is TRBD1 (6 bases). V was pared by 6 bases and J by 3 bases, with 13 bases between. This CDR3 contains 14 residues. CDR1 and CDR2 from the germline V gene are MGHDK and SYGVNS. The CDR3 spells CASSDTRGTDTQYF. In DNA, the CDR3 is TGTGCCAGCAGCGACACCAGGGGAACAGATACGCAGTATTTT.

This rearrangement joins TRBV11-2 to TRBJ2-7; 11 bases map to TRBD1. From germline, CDR1 is SGHAT and CDR2 FQNNGV. The CDR3 consists of 16 residues. Trimming took 0 bases from V and 3 from J; bases not matched to a gene: 4. The CDR3 reads CASSLDLDRGLYEQYF. The DNA for the CDR3 is TGTGCCAGCAGCTTAGATTTGGACAGGGGGCTCTACGAGCAGTACTTC.

This clone was counted between two and nine times. This chain joins TRBV19 and TRBJ2-7, with a weak D call TRBD1 (5 bases). The length of the CDR3 is 13 residues. Germline V gives CDR1 LNHDA, CDR2 SQIVND (reference sequence). The V end was cut by 1 base, the J end by 2 bases, with 6 bases between. The CDR3 bases are TGTGCCAGTAGTATAGGGACAACCTACGAGCAGTACTTC. Its protein product is CASSIGTTYEQYF.

This clone was observed a handful of times. V and J are TRBV10-1 and TRBJ2-7; possibly TRBD1 or TRBD2 for D (7 bases each). Germline CDR1 and CDR2: WNHNN and SYGVQD (reference sequence). V lost 5 bases and J 5 bases, leaving 16 bases between the germline ends. CDR3 length equals 14 residues. The CDR3 DNA sequence: TGCGCCAGCAGTCAGGGGGGGAGTCTAAACGAGCAGTACTTC. It translates to CASSQGGSLNEQYF.

The chain uses TRBV29-1 and TRBJ2-7; D is unclear. This CDR3 is built from 12 residues. Germline CDR1 SQVTM, CDR2 ANQGSEA. Between the trimmed V and J ends, which lost 7 bases and 3 bases, there was a span of 13 bases. CDR3 in amino acids: CSALTGNYEQYF. In DNA form, the CDR3 reads TGCAGCGCTCTGACTGGGAACTACGAGCAGTACTTC.

The chain joins TRBV5-6 to TRBJ2-4, with 13 positions matching TRBD2. This CDR3 is 16 amino acids long. Trimming at V came to 2 bases and at J to 5 bases, leaving 4 bases not matched to a gene. CDR1 SGHDT and CDR2 YYEEEE come from the germline V gene. Here the CDR3 DNA reads TGTGCCAGCAGCTTCAGCACTAGCGGGAGGGAAAACATTCAGTACTTC. Encoded protein: CASSFSTSGRENIQYF.

The chain links TRBV7-9 to TRBJ2-7, with D perhaps assigned TRBD1 or TRBD2 (6 bases each). V was trimmed by 4 bases and J by 0 bases, leaving 16 bases between them. The germline CDR1 and CDR2 sequences are SEHNR and FQNEAQ (reference sequence). The CDR3 has 16 amino acids. The CDR3 is CASSSQGTSLSYEQYF. The CDR3 DNA sequence: TGTGCCAGCAGCTCCCAGGGGACTTCCCTCTCCTACGAGCAGTACTTC.

V gene TRBV7-2 combines with J gene TRBJ2-7, with 12 bases lining up with TRBD2. Germline V gives CDR1 SGHTA, CDR2 FQGNSA. The J segment lost 3 bases and the V segment lost 5 bases, leaving 2 bases of the junction unmatched. The CDR3 runs 14 residues. The chain's CDR3 is CASSLTSGSYEQYF. The CDR3 DNA reads TGTGCCAGCAGCCTGACTAGCGGGAGCTACGAGCAGTACTTC.

The count of this clone is one. The chain combines TRBV29-1 with TRBJ2-3, with TRBD2 as a possible D gene (6 bases). Per the germline V gene, CDR1 is SQVTM and CDR2 is ANQGSEA. V lost 4 bases to trimming and J lost 2 bases, with 13 bases between them. CDR3 length: 14 amino acids. CDR3 nucleotide sequence: TGCAGCGTTGTACGGCGGGACCCCACAGATACGCAGTATTTT. Its protein product is CSVVRRDPTDTQYF.

The chain has TRBV19 and TRBJ2-2, with D possibly matching TRBD2 (5 bases). CDR1 and CDR2 from the germline V gene are LNHDA and SQIVND (reference sequence). Trimming left V 3 bases short and J 4 bases short, with 9 bases between. CDR3 size: 14 residues. The CDR3: CASSISGSTGELFF. The CDR3 DNA reads as TGTGCCAGTAGTATTTCTGGGAGCACCGGGGAGCTGTTTTTT. Drawing the rest from reference TRBV19 and TRBJ2-2, the complete variable domain is DGGITQSPKYLFRKEGQNVTLSCEQNLNHDAMYWYRQDPGQGLRLIYYSQIVNDFQKGDIAEGYSVSREKKESFPLTVTSAQKNPTAFYLCASSISGSTGELFFGEGSRLTVL.

The rearrangement joins TRBV11-2 to TRBJ1-2, with TRBD1 identical over 8 bases. This CDR3 region has 16 residues. Per the germline V gene, CDR1 is SGHAT and CDR2 is FQNNGV. Trimming cost V 5 bases and J 4 bases; bases outside gene matches: 12. The CDR3 here is CASSLDSGGASYGYTF. The CDR3 region has the DNA TGTGCCAGCAGCCTTGACTCAGGGGGCGCAAGCTATGGCTACACCTTC.